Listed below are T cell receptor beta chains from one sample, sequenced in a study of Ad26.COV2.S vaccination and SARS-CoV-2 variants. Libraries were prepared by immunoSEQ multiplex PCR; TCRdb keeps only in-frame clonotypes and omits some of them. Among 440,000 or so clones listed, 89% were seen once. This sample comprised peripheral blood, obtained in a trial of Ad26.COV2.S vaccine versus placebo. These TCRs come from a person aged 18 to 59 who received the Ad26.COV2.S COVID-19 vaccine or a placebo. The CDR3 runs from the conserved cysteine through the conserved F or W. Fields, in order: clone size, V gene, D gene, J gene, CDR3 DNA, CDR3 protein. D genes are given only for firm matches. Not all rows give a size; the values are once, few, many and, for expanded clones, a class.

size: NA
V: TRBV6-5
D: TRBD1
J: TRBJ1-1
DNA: TGTGCCAGCAGTCAGGGACAGGGAGCTTTCTTT
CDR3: CASSQGQGAFF

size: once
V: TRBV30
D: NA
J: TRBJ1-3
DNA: TGTGCCACCTCCCGGACGGATGGAAACACCATATATTTT
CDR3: CATSRTDGNTIYF

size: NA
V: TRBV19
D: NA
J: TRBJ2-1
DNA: TGTGCCAGTAGTAGCACAGGAGATTCCTACAATGAGCAGTTCTTC
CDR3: CASSSTGDSYNEQFF

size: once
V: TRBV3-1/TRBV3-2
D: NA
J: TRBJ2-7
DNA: TGTGCCAGCAGCCCCTGGGGGTACGAGCAGTACTTC
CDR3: CASSPWGYEQYF

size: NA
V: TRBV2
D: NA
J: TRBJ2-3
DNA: TGTGCCAGTCTCGGGACTTCCAACACAGATACGCAGTATTTT
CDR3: CASLGTSNTDTQYF

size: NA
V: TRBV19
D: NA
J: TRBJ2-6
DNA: TGTGCCAGTAGTATGGTCGGGCTAGCTACTGGGGCCAACGTCCTGACTTTC
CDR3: CASSMVGLATGANVLTF

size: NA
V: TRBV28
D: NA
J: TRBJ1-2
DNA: TGTGCCAGCAGTTCACATGGTTGGGACACAGCGTCGGGAGGCTACACCTTC
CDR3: CASSSHGWDTASGGYTF

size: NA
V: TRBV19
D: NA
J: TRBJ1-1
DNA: TGTGCCAGTACGTTTCAGGCAGGCGTGAACACTGAAGCTTTCTTT
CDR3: CASTFQAGVNTEAFF

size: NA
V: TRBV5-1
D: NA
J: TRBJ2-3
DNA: TGCGCCAGCAGACAGGGACCGGGACTCAACACAGATACGCAGTATTTT
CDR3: CASRQGPGLNTDTQYF

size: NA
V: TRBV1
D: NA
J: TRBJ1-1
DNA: TGCACCAGCAGCCCCCCAACAGGGGGCAACACTGAAGCTTTCTTT
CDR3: CTSSPPTGGNTEAFF

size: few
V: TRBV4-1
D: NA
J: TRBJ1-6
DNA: TGCGCCAGCAGCCAACTCCCCCGGGACATTAATTCACCCCTCCACTTT
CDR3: CASSQLPRDINSPLHF

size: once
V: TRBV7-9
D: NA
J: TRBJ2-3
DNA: TGTGCCAGCAGACCAGGGACGGCTAGCACAGATACGCAGTATTTT
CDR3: CASRPGTASTDTQYF

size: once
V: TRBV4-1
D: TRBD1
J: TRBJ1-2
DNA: TGCGCCAGCAGCCACCCCGGGACAGGGGCGAGTGGCTACACCTTC
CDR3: CASSHPGTGASGYTF

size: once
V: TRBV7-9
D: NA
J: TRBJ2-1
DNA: TGTGCCAGCAGCCCACCAGGGGGCGGGGGGGCTTACAATGAGCAGTTCTTC
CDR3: CASSPPGGGGAYNEQFF

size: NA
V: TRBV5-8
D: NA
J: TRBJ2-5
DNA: TGTGCCAGCAGCTTGGGTACCTTCCAAGAGACCCAGTACTTC
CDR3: CASSLGTFQETQYF

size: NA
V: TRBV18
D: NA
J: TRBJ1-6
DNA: TGTGCCAGCTCACAAAGGACGGGATCACCCCTCCACTTT
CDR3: CASSQRTGSPLHF

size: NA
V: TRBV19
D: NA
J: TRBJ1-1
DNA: TGTGCCAGTAGTATAGGCCCGAACACTGAAGCTTTCTTT
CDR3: CASSIGPNTEAFF

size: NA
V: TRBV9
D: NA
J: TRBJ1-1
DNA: TGTGCCCGCCGCGGCGGGGGGTGGGACACTGAAGCTTTCTTT
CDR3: CARRGGGWDTEAFF

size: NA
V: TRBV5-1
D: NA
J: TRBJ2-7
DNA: TGCGCCAGCAGCTTTATGACTAGCGAGCAGTACTTC
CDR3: CASSFMTSEQYF

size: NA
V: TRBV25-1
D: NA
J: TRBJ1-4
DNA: TGTGCCAGCAGTGACAGCCAAAATGAAAAACTGTTTTTT
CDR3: CASSDSQNEKLFF

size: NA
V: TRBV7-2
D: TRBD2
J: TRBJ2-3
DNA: TGTGCCAGCAGCTTAGCCCTTACTAGCGGGGGGGGGACAGATACGCAGTATTTT
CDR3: CASSLALTSGGGTDTQYF

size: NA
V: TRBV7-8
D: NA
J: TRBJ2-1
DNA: TGTGCCAGCAGCTACGGCCTCGGCAATGAGCAGTTCTTC
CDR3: CASSYGLGNEQFF

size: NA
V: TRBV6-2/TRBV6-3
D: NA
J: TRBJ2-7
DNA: TGTGCCAGCAGTTACTCACCAGGGGACTCCTACGAGCAGTACTTC
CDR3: CASSYSPGDSYEQYF

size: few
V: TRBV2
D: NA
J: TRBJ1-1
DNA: TGTGCCAGCAGGACGGCGGGGACTGAAGCTTTCTTT
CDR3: CASRTAGTEAFF

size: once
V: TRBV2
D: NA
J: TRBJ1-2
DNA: TGTGCCAGCAGTAACTACCCCACCCGGACAGCTAACTATGGCTACACCTTC
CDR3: CASSNYPTRTANYGYTF

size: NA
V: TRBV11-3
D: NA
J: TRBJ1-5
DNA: TGTGCCAGCAGCTTAGTAGGGCAGCCCCAGCATTTT
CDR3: CASSLVGQPQHF

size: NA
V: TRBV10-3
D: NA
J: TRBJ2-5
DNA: TGTGCCATCAGTGAGCAGGCGGCCCTGGGGGAGACCCAGTACTTC
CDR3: CAISEQAALGETQYF

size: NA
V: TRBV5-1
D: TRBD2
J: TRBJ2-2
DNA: TGCGCCAGCAGCTTGGCGGGACTAGTTGATCCCGGGGAGCTGTTTTTT
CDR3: CASSLAGLVDPGELFF

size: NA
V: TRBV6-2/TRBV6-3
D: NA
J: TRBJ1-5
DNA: TGTGCCAGCAGTTACTCGAGCCTGGTTACCAATCAGCCCCAGCATTTT
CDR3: CASSYSSLVTNQPQHF

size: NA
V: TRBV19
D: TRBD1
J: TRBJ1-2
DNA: TGTGCCAGTAGTCACTCCCTGAAACTACAGGGGGTCTATGGCTACACCTTC
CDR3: CASSHSLKLQGVYGYTF

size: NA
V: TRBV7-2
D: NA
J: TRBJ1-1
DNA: TGTGCCAGCAGCTTCTCCAGGGTGGCTTTCTTT
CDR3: CASSFSRVAFF

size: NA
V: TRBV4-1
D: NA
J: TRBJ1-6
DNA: TGCGCCAGCAGCCAAGATCCCCGGGACAACTCACCCCTCCACTTT
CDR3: CASSQDPRDNSPLHF

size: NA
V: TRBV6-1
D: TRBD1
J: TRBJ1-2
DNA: TGTGCCAGCAGTGAATACAGGGGTTATGGCTACACCTTC
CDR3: CASSEYRGYGYTF

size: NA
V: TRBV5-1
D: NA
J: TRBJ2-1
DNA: TGCGCCAGCAGCCCCGGTGCCACAGAGGATGAGCAGTTCTTC
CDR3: CASSPGATEDEQFF

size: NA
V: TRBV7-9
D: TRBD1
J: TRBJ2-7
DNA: TGTGCCAGCAGCTCGAGGACAGGGTTCCACGAGCAGTACTTC
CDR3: CASSSRTGFHEQYF

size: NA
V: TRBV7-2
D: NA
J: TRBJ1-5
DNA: TGTGCCAGCAGCTTAGCGGAGTGGGGACGGTATAGCAATCAGCCCCAGCATTTT
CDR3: CASSLAEWGRYSNQPQHF

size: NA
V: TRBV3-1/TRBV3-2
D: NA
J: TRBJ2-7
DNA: TGTGCCAGCAGCCCCGCCGTGGGGCCTCTCGAGCAGTACTTC
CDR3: CASSPAVGPLEQYF

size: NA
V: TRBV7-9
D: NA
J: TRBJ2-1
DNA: TGTGCCAGCAGCTCATACCCAGGGAAAGGCTACAATGAGCAGTTCTTC
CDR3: CASSSYPGKGYNEQFF

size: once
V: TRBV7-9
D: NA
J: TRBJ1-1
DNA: TGTGCCAGCAGCTTAGGGGGGGCTGAAGCTTTCTTT
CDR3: CASSLGGAEAFF

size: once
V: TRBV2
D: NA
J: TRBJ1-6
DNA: TGTGCCAGCAGTGCGGATTCACCCCTCCACTTT
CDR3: CASSADSPLHF

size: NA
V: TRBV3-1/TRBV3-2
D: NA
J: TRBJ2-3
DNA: TGTGCCAGCAGCCAAGACCCGGGACGGGCCGATACGCAGTATTTT
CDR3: CASSQDPGRADTQYF

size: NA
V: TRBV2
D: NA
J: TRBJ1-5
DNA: TGTGCCAGCAGGAAGCAGAGTAGCAATCAGCCCCAGCATTTT
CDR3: CASRKQSSNQPQHF

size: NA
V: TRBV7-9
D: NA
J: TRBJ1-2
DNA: TGTGCCAGCAGCTTCCCCGGGGGAGACGGCTACACCTTC
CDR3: CASSFPGGDGYTF

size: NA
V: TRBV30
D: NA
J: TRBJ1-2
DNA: TGTGCCTGGAGTGTTGGAGCTGGCTACACCTTC
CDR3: CAWSVGAGYTF

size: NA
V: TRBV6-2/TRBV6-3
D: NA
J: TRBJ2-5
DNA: TGTGCCAGCAGCCCCCCCCGAACGGGCTTCAGGGAGACCCAGTACTTC
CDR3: CASSPPRTGFRETQYF

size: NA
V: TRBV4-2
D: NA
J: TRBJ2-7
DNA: TGTGCCAGCAGCCAAGAGGCTAGTCGCGAGCAGTACTTC
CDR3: CASSQEASREQYF

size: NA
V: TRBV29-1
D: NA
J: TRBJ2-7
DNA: TGCAGCGTTGAAACCCTCTACGAGCAGTACTTC
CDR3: CSVETLYEQYF

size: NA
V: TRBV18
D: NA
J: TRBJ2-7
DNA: TGTGCCAGCTCCCAGGGACCAGACTCCTACGAGCAGTACTTC
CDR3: CASSQGPDSYEQYF

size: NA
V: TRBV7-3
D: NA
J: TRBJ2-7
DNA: TGTGCCAGCAGCTTAGGCACAAGCGGTTCCTACGAGCAGTACTTC
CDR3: CASSLGTSGSYEQYF